Listed below are T cell receptor beta chains from one sample, sequenced in a study of blood T cell repertoires in COVID-19. Here immunoSEQ multiplex PCR was the method, and the copy in TCRdb shows in-frame clones only, minus some. Here the sample spans tens of thousands of clones, roughly four fifths being singletons. Sequenced input: peripheral blood. The receptor source for this set is a man between 65 and 79 years old with acute or convalescent COVID-19. Each CDR3 is given with its conserved first and last residue. D genes are given only for firm matches. Size is stated for part of the rows, as once, few or many counts, or as a class when the clone is expanded.

j_call | clone_size | d_call | v_call | cdr3_aa | cdr3_nt
TRBJ1-2 | - | TRBD1 | TRBV19 | CASSIGQGSYGYTF | TGTGCCAGTAGTATCGGACAGGGGAGCTATGGCTACACCTTC
TRBJ1-5 | - | - | TRBV28 | CASSRDSGGQPQHF | TGTGCCAGCAGCCGGGACTCCGGGGGGCAGCCCCAGCATTTT
TRBJ1-2 | - | - | TRBV18 | CASSPREGANYGYTF | TGTGCCAGCTCACCAAGAGAGGGGGCTAACTATGGCTACACCTTC
TRBJ1-1 | - | - | TRBV7-3 | CASSLGAGNTEAFF | TGTGCCAGCAGCTTAGGGGCGGGAAACACTGAAGCTTTCTTT
TRBJ2-3 | once | TRBD1 | TRBV5-1 | CASSLTPGQGAGTDTQYF | TGCGCCAGCAGCTTGACCCCCGGACAGGGGGCTGGTACAGATACGCAGTATTTT
TRBJ1-6 | - | - | TRBV5-6 | CASSPGGTSYNSPLHF | TGTGCCAGCAGCCCGGGGGGCACCTCCTATAATTCACCCCTCCACTTT
TRBJ2-5 | - | TRBD1 | TRBV18 | CASSPGTGALETQYF | TGTGCCAGCTCCCCCGGGACAGGGGCACTGGAGACCCAGTACTTC
TRBJ1-1 | - | - | TRBV27 | CASRLDGGNTEAFF | TGTGCCAGCAGGCTTGATGGAGGGAACACTGAAGCTTTCTTT
TRBJ1-2 | - | - | TRBV28 | CASSLEGGKGYGYTF | TGTGCCAGCAGTTTAGAAGGGGGAAAGGGCTATGGCTACACCTTC
TRBJ2-7 | - | - | TRBV7-2 | CASSFSGTPGYEQYF | TGTGCCAGCAGCTTCTCCGGGACTCCGGGCTACGAGCAGTACTTC
TRBJ2-1 | few | TRBD1 | TRBV24-1 | CATSDLRQGARINEQFF | TGTGCCACCAGTGATTTGAGACAGGGGGCGCGGATCAATGAGCAGTTCTTC
TRBJ1-2 | - | TRBD1 | TRBV19 | CASKRDRSFYGYTF | TGTGCCAGTAAGAGGGACAGGAGCTTCTATGGCTACACCTTC
TRBJ2-6 | - | TRBD1 | TRBV5-6 | CASSRKTGAGANVLTF | TGTGCCAGCAGCAGGAAGACAGGGGCTGGGGCCAACGTCCTGACTTTC
TRBJ1-2 | - | - | TRBV10-3 | CAISESVQGNYGYTF | TGTGCCATCAGTGAGTCGGTTCAGGGTAACTATGGCTACACCTTC
TRBJ2-7 | - | TRBD2 | TRBV11-2 | CASSLGGLALAAYEQYF | TGTGCCAGCAGCTTAGGGGGACTAGCATTGGCCGCCTACGAGCAGTACTTC
TRBJ1-3 | few | - | TRBV19 | CASSPALPYSDSGNTIYF | TGTGCCAGTAGTCCCGCGCTGCCCTACAGTGACTCTGGAAACACCATATATTTT
TRBJ2-3 | - | TRBD1 | TRBV18 | CASSLTGDADTQYF | TGTGCCAGCTCACTGACAGGGGATGCAGATACGCAGTATTTT
TRBJ2-7 | few | - | TRBV3-1/TRBV3-2 | CASSQGLLGEQYF | TGTGCCAGCAGCCAGGGACTCCTCGGCGAGCAGTACTTC
TRBJ2-1 | - | TRBD1 | TRBV28 | CASSPPGQGYNEQFF | TGTGCCAGCAGTCCTCCGGGACAGGGATACAATGAGCAGTTCTTC
TRBJ1-1 | once | - | TRBV16 | CASSPTRGTEAFF | TGTGCCAGCAGCCCTACACGGGGCACTGAAGCTTTCTTT
TRBJ1-4 | once | - | TRBV19 | CASSISSATNEKLFF | TGTGCCAGTAGTATCTCGTCAGCAACTAATGAAAAACTGTTTTTT
TRBJ2-2 | many | - | TRBV15 | CATSRDQNTGELFF | TGTGCCACCAGCAGAGATCAGAACACCGGGGAGCTGTTTTTT
TRBJ2-5 | - | TRBD2 | TRBV2 | CASRESSGRQETQYF | TGTGCCAGCAGGGAGAGTAGCGGGAGACAAGAGACCCAGTACTTC
TRBJ2-7 | once | TRBD2 | TRBV5-6 | CASSWEGPLSYEQYF | TGTGCCAGCAGCTGGGAGGGGCCCCTCTCCTACGAGCAGTACTTC
TRBJ1-1 | - | TRBD1 | TRBV20-1 | CSAHRGSEAFF | TGCAGTGCTCACAGGGGAAGTGAAGCTTTCTTT
TRBJ1-1 | few | - | TRBV7-9 | CASSLVRVGEAFF | TGTGCCAGCAGCTTAGTCAGGGTTGGTGAAGCTTTCTTT
TRBJ1-2 | - | - | TRBV7-8 | CASSLEEKALRRGYTF | TGTGCCAGCAGCTTAGAAGAGAAGGCCCTCAGGAGGGGCTACACCTTC
TRBJ2-2 | - | - | TRBV3-1/TRBV3-2 | CASSPIGGANTGELFF | TGTGCCAGCAGCCCAATAGGCGGAGCGAACACCGGGGAGCTGTTTTTT
TRBJ1-5 | few | TRBD1 | TRBV18 | CASSQDRVGVGNNQPQHF | TGTGCCAGCTCGCAGGACAGGGTGGGAGTCGGTAACAATCAGCCCCAGCATTTT
TRBJ1-2 | few | - | TRBV7-8 | CASSLGEDYGYTF | TGTGCCAGCAGCTTAGGGGAGGACTATGGCTACACCTTC
TRBJ1-3 | - | - | TRBV5-4 | CASSLMMSGLSGNTIYF | TGTGCCAGCAGCTTGATGATGTCAGGTCTCTCTGGAAACACCATATATTTT
TRBJ2-1 | - | - | TRBV12-3/TRBV12-4 | CASGVLSYNEQFF | TGTGCCAGCGGAGTGCTTTCGTACAATGAGCAGTTCTTC
TRBJ1-5 | - | - | TRBV15 | CATSTLQGGENQPQHF | TGTGCCACCAGCACGTTGCAGGGTGGGGAAAATCAGCCCCAGCATTTT
TRBJ1-6 | - | - | TRBV5-1 | CASSLPRGQLNSPLHF | TGCGCCAGCAGCTTGCCCAGAGGACAGCTTAATTCACCCCTCCACTTT
TRBJ1-5 | - | - | TRBV29-1 | CSAGSEGPQHF | TGCAGCGCCGGGTCCGAGGGGCCCCAGCATTTT
TRBJ2-1 | - | - | TRBV29-1 | CSVDGAGSDLNEQFF | TGCAGCGTTGATGGTGCAGGGTCGGACCTCAATGAGCAGTTCTTC
TRBJ1-1 | - | - | TRBV10-1 | CASSESVGWRTEAFF | TGCGCCAGCAGTGAGTCGGTAGGGTGGAGGACTGAAGCTTTCTTT
TRBJ2-7 | - | TRBD2 | TRBV10-3 | CAISESLALAGDPYEQYF | TGTGCCATCAGTGAGTCCCTAGCGCTAGCGGGAGACCCCTACGAGCAGTACTTC
TRBJ1-1 | - | TRBD1 | TRBV14 | CASSRQQGAQVNTEAFF | TGTGCCAGCAGCCGGCAACAGGGGGCGCAAGTGAACACTGAAGCTTTCTTT
TRBJ2-1 | once | TRBD1 | TRBV7-7 | CASSVQGGPYNEQFF | TGTGCTAGCAGCGTACAGGGGGGCCCCTACAATGAGCAGTTCTTC
TRBJ2-7 | - | TRBD2 | TRBV5-4 | CASSPTSGRTHEQYF | TGTGCCAGCAGCCCGACTAGCGGGAGAACCCACGAGCAGTACTTC
TRBJ2-7 | - | - | TRBV28 | CASSRGGSGYEQYF | TGTGCCAGCAGTAGGGGGGGTAGCGGCTACGAGCAGTACTTC
TRBJ2-1 | - | TRBD1 | TRBV10-3 | CAISGTGEGAYNEQFF | TGTGCCATCAGTGGGACAGGGGAGGGGGCCTACAATGAGCAGTTCTTC
TRBJ1-2 | - | - | TRBV7-8 | CASSLESGLLYGYTF | TGTGCCAGCAGCTTAGAATCGGGTTTACTGTATGGCTACACCTTC
TRBJ1-1 | - | TRBD1 | TRBV7-3 | CASSPQGANTEAFF | TGTGCCAGCAGCCCACAGGGGGCGAACACTGAAGCTTTCTTT
TRBJ2-2 | - | - | TRBV18 | CASSPEDGITGELFF | TGTGCCAGCTCACCAGAAGACGGGATCACCGGGGAGCTGTTTTTT
TRBJ1-5 | - | - | TRBV24-1 | CATSDAGTTSNQPQHF | TGTGCCACCAGTGATGCCGGGACAACCAGCAATCAGCCCCAGCATTTT